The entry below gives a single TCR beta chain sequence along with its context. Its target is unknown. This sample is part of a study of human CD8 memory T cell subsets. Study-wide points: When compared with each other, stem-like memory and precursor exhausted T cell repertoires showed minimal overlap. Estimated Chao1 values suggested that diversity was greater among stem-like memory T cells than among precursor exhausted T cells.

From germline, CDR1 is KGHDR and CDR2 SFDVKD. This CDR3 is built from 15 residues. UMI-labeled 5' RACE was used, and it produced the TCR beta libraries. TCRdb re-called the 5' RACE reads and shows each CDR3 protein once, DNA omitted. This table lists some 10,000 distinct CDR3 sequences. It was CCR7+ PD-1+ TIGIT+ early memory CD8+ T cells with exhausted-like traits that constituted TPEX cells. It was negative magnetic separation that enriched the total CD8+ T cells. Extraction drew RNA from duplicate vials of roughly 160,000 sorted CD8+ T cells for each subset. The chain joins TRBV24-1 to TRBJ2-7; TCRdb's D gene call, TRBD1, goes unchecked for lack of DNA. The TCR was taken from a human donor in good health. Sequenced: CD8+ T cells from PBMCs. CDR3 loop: CATRGTPERSYEQYF.